The 3 T cell receptor beta chains presented below share a single source sample, sequenced in a study of blood T cell repertoires in COVID-19. The assay was immunoSEQ multiplex PCR, and TCRdb's table has in-frame clones only and misses some. The repertoire includes around 170,000 clones, about nine tenths of them detected once, and roughly 8.6% sits in the top ten. Input material: PBMCs or T cells enriched from blood (not recorded which). The origin of the receptors is a woman aged 18-30 years who had recovered from COVID-19.

This rearrangement joins TRBV10-1 to TRBJ1-2; 10 bases are a match to TRBD1. Germline-derived CDR1 and CDR2 are WNHNN and SYGVQD (reference sequence). J gave up 6 bases and V 8 bases, and 9 bases lay outside the gene matches. CDR3 length equals 14 residues. CDR3 nucleotides: TGCGCCAGCTGTAAAGACAGGGGGCTTGATGGCTACACCTTC. Its protein product is CASCKDRGLDGYTF.

V is TRBV27 and J is TRBJ1-6, with 9 bases aligning to TRBD1. Germline V gene data show CDR1 as MNHEY and CDR2 as SMNVEV (reference sequence). The CDR3 loop spans 15 amino acids. J gave up 7 bases and V 1 base, and 2 bases lay outside the gene matches. The CDR3 sequence is CASSLYGTGNSPLHF. For the CDR3, the DNA is TGTGCCAGCAGTTTATACGGGACAGGGAATTCACCCCTCCACTTT.

This sequence joins TRBV9 and TRBJ2-7; 7 nucleotides agree with TRBD1. CDR3 length equals 14 residues. Unmatched junction bases numbered 3, after V lost 2 bases and J lost 1 base. The germline gives CDR1 SGDLS, CDR2 YYNGEE. CDR3 sequence (DNA): TGTGCCAGCAGCGTCCGGGACAGTTCCTACGAGCAGTACTTC. Translation gives CASSVRDSSYEQYF.